This T cell receptor beta chain was obtained from a study of blood T cell repertoires in COVID-19. CDR3 length: 18 amino acids. V lost 5 bases to trimming and J lost 9 bases; unmatched junction nucleotides: 18. Per germline, CDR1 MDHEN and CDR2 SYDVKM. The data were produced by immunoSEQ multiplex PCR, yet TCRdb's version contains in-frame clones alone and is incomplete. The data show about 380,000 clones, around 89% seen once. The sample comprised PBMCs or T cells enriched from blood (not recorded which). This clonotype originated in a woman aged 18-35 years who had recovered from COVID-19. V usage is TRBV28 and J usage is TRBJ2-1; the match to TRBD2 covers 11 bases. The CDR3 loop is CASSGAPGSGGARREQFF. DNA for the CDR3: TGTGCCAGCAGTGGGGCCCCGGGTAGCGGGGGGGCTAGGCGTGAGCAGTTCTTC.